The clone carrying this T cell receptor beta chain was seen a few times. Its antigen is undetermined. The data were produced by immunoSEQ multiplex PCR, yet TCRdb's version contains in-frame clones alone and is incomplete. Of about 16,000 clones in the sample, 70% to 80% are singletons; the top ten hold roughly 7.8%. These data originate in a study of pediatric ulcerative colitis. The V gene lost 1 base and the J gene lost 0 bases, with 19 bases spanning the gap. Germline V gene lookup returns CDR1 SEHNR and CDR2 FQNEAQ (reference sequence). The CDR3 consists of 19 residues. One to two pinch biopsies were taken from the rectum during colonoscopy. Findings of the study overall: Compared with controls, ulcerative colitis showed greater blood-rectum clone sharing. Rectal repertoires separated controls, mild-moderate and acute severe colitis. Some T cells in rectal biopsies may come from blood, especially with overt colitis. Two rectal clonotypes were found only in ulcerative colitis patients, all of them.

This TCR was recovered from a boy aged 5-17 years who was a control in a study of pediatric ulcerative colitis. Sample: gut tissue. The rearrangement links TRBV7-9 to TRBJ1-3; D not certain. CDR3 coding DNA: TGTGCCAGCAGCTTAGTCTCCGGCCCCTTGAGGTTCTCTGGAAACACCATATATTTT. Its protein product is CASSLVSGPLRFSGNTIYF.